A selection of T cell receptor beta chains follows, all from one sample in a study of shared T cell receptors in the human thymus. Clones were sequenced by immunoSEQ multiplex PCR, and TCRdb holds only the in-frame ones, with some missing. The repertoire holds hundreds of thousands of clones, approximately 80% seen once, with around 0.012% in the top ten. In addition, the sample was reused for a study of human thymus T cells.

Sequenced sample: thymocytes. All receptors derive from a boy younger than two with a congenital heart defect. Each CDR3 is given with its conserved first and last residue. D genes are given only for firm matches. Size is omitted from some rows. Given values are once, few, many or a class for expanded clones.

J gene | V gene | D gene | clone size | CDR3 DNA | CDR3 protein
TRBJ2-1 | TRBV2 | . | . | TGTGCCAGCAGTGAAGATAACAATGAGCAGTTCTTC | CASSEDNNEQFF
TRBJ1-4 | TRBV14 | . | . | TGTGCCAGCAGCCAAGGACAAGGGGCAGAACTGTTTTTT | CASSQGQGAELFF
TRBJ2-7 | TRBV7-8 | . | . | TGTGCCAGCAGCACCCTTTCGACAGTCTCCTACGAGCAGTACTTC | CASSTLSTVSYEQYF
TRBJ2-5 | TRBV18 | . | . | TGTGCCAGCTCACCAGACGCCCAGCGCCTTACCTCCCAAGAGACCCAGTACTTC | CASSPDAQRLTSQETQYF
TRBJ2-7 | TRBV4-1 | . | few | TGCGCCAGCAGCCAAGCAAAAGCCAGCGGCCCCTACGAGCAGTACTTC | CASSQAKASGPYEQYF
TRBJ1-5 | TRBV28 | . | . | TGTGCCAGCAAATTAGGAGGTGGGAATCAGCCCCAGCATTTT | CASKLGGGNQPQHF
TRBJ2-5 | TRBV29-1 | TRBD2 | . | TGCAGCTGGGGGGGATTTGGGACCCAGTACTTC | CSWGGFGTQYF
TRBJ2-7 | TRBV12-1 | . | . | TGTGCCAGCAGCTTTGGCTCGGGAAGGGAGGACGAGCAGTACTTC | CASSFGSGREDEQYF
TRBJ1-1 | TRBV11-2 | TRBD1 | . | TGTGCCAGCAGCCTGGGGACAGTTGAAGCTTTCTTT | CASSLGTVEAFF
TRBJ2-7 | TRBV18 | TRBD2 | . | TGTGCCAGCTCACCCCCCAACCGGACTAGCGGCGTCCTTGCCGAGCAGTACTTC | CASSPPNRTSGVLAEQYF
TRBJ2-7 | TRBV5-6 | TRBD2 | . | TGTGCCAGCAGCCCCCGAGGGTTGGGGGTAGCGGGAGAAGACGAGCAGTACTTC | CASSPRGLGVAGEDEQYF
TRBJ2-5 | TRBV14 | . | . | TGTGCCAGCAGCCAAGATAGGAGCGATGGGCAAGAGACCCAGTACTTC | CASSQDRSDGQETQYF
TRBJ1-6 | TRBV29-1 | . | once | TGCAGCGTTGGTGACAGGCCTCGCACACCCCTCCACTTT | CSVGDRPRTPLHF
TRBJ2-7 | TRBV21-1 | . | . | TGTGCCAGCAGCAAACAACCTAGCGGGAGAGGATACGAGCAGTACTTC | CASSKQPSGRGYEQYF
TRBJ1-3 | TRBV19 | . | few | TGTGCCAGTAGCCCTACCTCCTCGGGAAACACCATATATTTT | CASSPTSSGNTIYF
TRBJ2-1 | TRBV28 | TRBD2 | once | TGTGCCAGCAGTTCTAGCGGGGTGATCCATGAGCAGTTCTTC | CASSSSGVIHEQFF
TRBJ1-1 | TRBV14 | . | . | TGTGCCAGCAGCCAAGATAGAGGGGGGAACACTGAAGCTTTCTTT | CASSQDRGGNTEAFF
TRBJ2-5 | TRBV28 | . | few | TGTGCCAGCAGTTGTGAGCAAGAGACCCAGTACTTC | CASSCEQETQYF
TRBJ2-7 | TRBV19 | TRBD1 | . | TGTGCCAGTACCCCCGGGACAGTCCCCTACGAGCAGTACTTC | CASTPGTVPYEQYF
TRBJ2-1 | TRBV4-3 | . | . | TGCGCCAGCAGCGAGCAGTCGTCTAGCTACAATGAGCAGTTCTTC | CASSEQSSSYNEQFF
TRBJ1-1 | TRBV5-4 | TRBD1 | . | TGTGCCAGCAGCTTAGCGGACAGGGGCACTGAAGCTTTCTTT | CASSLADRGTEAFF
TRBJ2-5 | TRBV5-6 | . | . | TGTGCCAGCAGCCTGTCCCCAGGAAGCCAAGAGACCCAGTACTTC | CASSLSPGSQETQYF
TRBJ2-7 | TRBV4-1 | . | . | TGCGCCAGCAGCCAACCAAGGTGGGGACTGCATTACGAGCAGTACTTC | CASSQPRWGLHYEQYF
TRBJ2-1 | TRBV27 | . | . | TGTGCCAGCAGTTTAAATGGGCAGGGTAAAGCTGAGCAGTTCTTC | CASSLNGQGKAEQFF